This TCR beta chain comes out of a study of CD4 T cell repertoires and nickel (dated by TCRdb to about 2020). Points on this clonotype: Its target antigen remains unknown. No base-level quality is on record; no much larger clone is a single base apart.

The V end gives up 6 bases and the J end 3 bases, leaving 4 bases in the junction not matched to a gene. The cysteine opens and the phenylalanine closes a CDR3 of 14 amino acids. Only CDR3 DNA remains: 42 bases, in frame from the first base. Via the germline V gene, CDR1 is MNHEY and CDR2 SVGEGT. Library method: RT-PCR. TCRdb lists the instrument as Illumina MiSeq. The public reads were reanalyzed by TCRdb: fastp trimming at Q25, MiXCR alignment, in-frame beta chains only. Merged by CDR3 protein, the rows form single entries marked with the most common genes and DNA. The sample has about 240 distinct CDR3 sequences on record, roughly nine tenths of them singletons. The ten largest clones take up about a tenth of the sample.

The chain is encoded by TRBV6-2 or TRBV6-3 joined to TRBJ1-2; TRBD1 lines up with 10 middle nucleotides. This TCR derives from a human donor in a nickel allergy study, with or without nickel allergy (not recorded which). It is not recorded whether this sample comes from one donor or several. Input material: CD4+ T cells from blood, not recorded whether cultured. This receptor carries the CDR3 CASRTGGADYGYTF. The DNA is TGTGCCAGCAGGACAGGGGGCGCTGACTATGGCTACACCTTC.